The rows below give T cell receptor beta chains drawn from one sample of a study of blood T cell repertoires in COVID-19. Measured with immunoSEQ multiplex PCR; TCRdb has only the in-frame clones, and not every one. The sample shows 85,000 to 130,000 clones, approximately 80% of them seen only once. The source material was peripheral blood. The receptor set was obtained from a woman aged 55-69 years with acute or convalescent COVID-19. Each CDR3 is given with its conserved first and last residue. Fields, in order: CDR3 DNA, CDR3 protein, V gene, D gene, J gene, clone size. The D gene is left open where the match is weak. Clone size is shown for a subset of rows, as once, few, many or a class of expanded clone.

CDR3nt: TGCGCCAGCAGCCCCAGCGGGGGGAACACCGGGGAGCTGTTTTTT
CDR3aa: CASSPSGGNTGELFF
v_gene: TRBV5-1
d_gene: TRBD2
j_gene: TRBJ2-2
abundance: .

CDR3nt: TGCGCCAGCAGCGCCCCCGGGACAGACCAAAATGAGCAGTTCTTC
CDR3aa: CASSAPGTDQNEQFF
v_gene: TRBV5-1
d_gene: TRBD1
j_gene: TRBJ2-1
abundance: .

CDR3nt: TGTGCCAGCAAAGGACAGGGGACCTACGAGCAGTACTTC
CDR3aa: CASKGQGTYEQYF
v_gene: TRBV6-5
d_gene: TRBD1
j_gene: TRBJ2-7
abundance: .

CDR3nt: TGTGCCAGCAGTCCCCCTGGGACAGGACACGGGGGCTACACCTTC
CDR3aa: CASSPPGTGHGGYTF
v_gene: TRBV28
d_gene: TRBD1
j_gene: TRBJ1-2
abundance: .

CDR3nt: TGTGCCAGCAGTGGTAGCTACGAGCAGTACTTC
CDR3aa: CASSGSYEQYF
v_gene: TRBV28
d_gene: .
j_gene: TRBJ2-7
abundance: .

CDR3nt: TGTGCCAGCAGCCCTACGATGAGGGGGTTGACCTACGAGCAGTACTTC
CDR3aa: CASSPTMRGLTYEQYF
v_gene: TRBV7-8
d_gene: .
j_gene: TRBJ2-7
abundance: once

CDR3nt: TGTGCCAGCGGGATGGAGGGGAATTCACCCCTCCACTTT
CDR3aa: CASGMEGNSPLHF
v_gene: TRBV7-6
d_gene: .
j_gene: TRBJ1-6
abundance: .

CDR3nt: TGTGCCAGTAGTATAGGAGCGGGGGCCCAGGACTTC
CDR3aa: CASSIGAGAQDF
v_gene: TRBV19
d_gene: TRBD2
j_gene: TRBJ2-5
abundance: .

CDR3nt: TGTGCCAGCAGCCTTGGGACTAGTTCGGCAGAGCAGTTCTTC
CDR3aa: CASSLGTSSAEQFF
v_gene: TRBV11-2
d_gene: TRBD2
j_gene: TRBJ2-1
abundance: .

CDR3nt: TGCGCCAGCAGCTCACTCGGGACTAAACAAGAGACCCAGTACTTC
CDR3aa: CASSSLGTKQETQYF
v_gene: TRBV5-1
d_gene: TRBD2
j_gene: TRBJ2-5
abundance: .